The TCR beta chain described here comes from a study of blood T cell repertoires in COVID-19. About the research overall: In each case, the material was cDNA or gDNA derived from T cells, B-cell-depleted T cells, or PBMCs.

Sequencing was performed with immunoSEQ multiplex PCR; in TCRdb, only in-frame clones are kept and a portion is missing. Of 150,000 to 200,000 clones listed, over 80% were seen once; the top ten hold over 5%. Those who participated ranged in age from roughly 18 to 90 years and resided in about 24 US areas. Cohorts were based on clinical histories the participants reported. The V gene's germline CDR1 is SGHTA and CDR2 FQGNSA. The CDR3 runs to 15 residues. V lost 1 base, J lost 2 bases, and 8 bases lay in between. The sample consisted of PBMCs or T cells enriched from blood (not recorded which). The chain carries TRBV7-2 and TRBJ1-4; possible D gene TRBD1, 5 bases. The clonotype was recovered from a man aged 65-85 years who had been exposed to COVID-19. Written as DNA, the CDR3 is TGTGCCAGCAGCTTAGTTTCAGGGACTAATGAAAAACTGTTTTTT. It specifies CASSLVSGTNEKLFF.